The TCR beta chain described here comes from a study of T cells after posttransplantation cyclophosphamide. Treatment was busulfan-fludarabine conditioning, a marrow graft, and cyclophosphamide on days +3 and +4. CDR3 size: 14 residues. V shed 4 bases, J shed 3 bases, and the junction held 6 bases outside the gene matches. The germline CDR1 and CDR2 sequences are MDHEN and SYDVKM. This clone was counted ten times or more. The table came from immunoSEQ multiplex PCR; TCRdb's copy has only in-frame clones and leaves some out. This record lists roughly 16,000 clones, none seen once only, and the top ten clones contain around 0.56%.

Source: PBMCs, taken after allogeneic stem cell transplant with posttransplant cyclophosphamide. The sequence derives from a female patient aged 30-39 years who received an allogeneic stem cell transplant from a related donor, was CMV-positive, and had no GVHD. Some T cells may originate from the graft donor. The chain is built from TRBV28 and TRBJ2-7; 7 positions match TRBD2. CDR3 residues: CASSSYSGNYEQYF. The CDR3 DNA reads as TGTGCCAGCAGTTCATACAGCGGGAACTACGAGCAGTACTTC.